The source of this T cell receptor (beta chain) is a study of T-cell memory formation after mild COVID-19. Germline-derived CDR1 and CDR2 are SGHRS and YFSETQ. This CDR3 is 12 amino acids long. V lost 5 bases and J 1 base, leaving 6 bases between the germline ends. TCRdb re-called the 5' RACE reads with MiXCR, one entry per CDR3 protein. The profile covers some 97,000 distinct CDR3 sequences, with 11% appearing a single time and roughly 40% taken by the ten largest. The source of this sequence is a man aged 18 to 30 who had mild COVID-19 (a few samples of this study predate the infection). Cell type and time point are not known. This rearrangement joins TRBV5-1 to TRBJ1-2; no firm D call. Sequencing was carried out using PBMCs or a T cell subset sorted from them (not recorded which). CDR3 region: CASRWSNYGYTF. The CDR3 DNA reads as TGCGCCAGCAGATGGAGTAACTATGGCTACACCTTC.